This section outlines one T cell receptor beta chain sequence together with its context. Its matching antigen is unknown. These data belong to a study of blood T cells in healthy people across ages. Primed by a sample-barcoded 5' primer and a J-beta primer mix, a second PCR proceeded for 7 to 11 cycles. All cDNA molecules were each tagged by a template-switch adaptor with 12 random nucleotides. Per sample, CDR3-containing paired-end reads numbered at least 3 million. TCRdb itself ran the 5' RACE reads through MiXCR, one entry per CDR3 protein. The data contain 800,000 to 950,000 distinct CDR3 sequences, about 44% of them singletons. Study results and limitations: Estimates of diversity drawn from one million T cells were considered underestimates. Naive T cell percentage showed a strong correlation with TCR beta diversity.

Germline V gives CDR1 MDHEN, CDR2 SYDVKM. This CDR3 spans 15 amino acids. Trimming left V 3 bases short and J 1 base short, with 13 bases between. V gene TRBV28 combines with J gene TRBJ2-7; D perhaps matches TRBD2 (6 bases). Sequenced sample: blood. This TCR came from a man between 25 and 39 years old in good health. The CDR3 loop is CASSFKPTSSYEQYF. The CDR3 DNA sequence: TGTGCCAGCAGTTTTAAGCCGACTAGTTCCTACGAGCAGTACTTC.